The 25 T cell receptor beta chains below were found in one sample sequenced in a study of a mutant IDH1 vaccine in newly diagnosed glioma. These receptors' targets are unknown. The data were produced by immunoSEQ multiplex PCR, yet TCRdb's version contains in-frame clones alone and is incomplete. This sample carries approximately 67,000 clones, nearly 85% of them seen once, and the ten largest clones take 10% to 15%. Documented time point: week 23, last vaccination. The investigators gave 300 ug of mutant IDH1 20-mer peptide in each vaccine dose, together with topical imiquimod. The specimen comprised PBMCs, sampled from a glioma patient whose treatment included an IDH1 peptide vaccine. Every receptor here comes from a man aged 18 to 29 with glioma.

This chain links TRBV30 with TRBJ2-6, with unresolved D. The CDR3 is 14 amino acids. Germline CDR1 and CDR2: GTSNPN and SVGIG (reference sequence). V lost 7 bases and J lost 0, with 10 bases in between. For the CDR3, the DNA is TGTGCCTCCACGAACAGCTCTGGGGCCAACGTCCTGACTTTC. The encoded protein is CASTNSSGANVLTF.

J is TRBJ2-5 and V is TRBV28; 7 bases agree with TRBD1. This CDR3 region has 14 residues. V lost 6 bases, J lost 2 bases, and 6 bases stayed unmatched. From germline, CDR1 is MDHEN and CDR2 SYDVKM. CDR3 residues: CASSQTGVQETQYF. The CDR3 coding sequence is TGTGCCAGCAGCCAAACAGGGGTACAAGAGACCCAGTACTTC.

V gene TRBV19 combines with J gene TRBJ1-1, with D possibly matching TRBD1 (5 bases). Trimming took 3 bases from V and 2 from J, leaving 7 bases between them. The CDR3 is 13 residues long. Per the germline V gene, CDR1 is LNHDA and CDR2 is SQIVND (reference sequence). CDR3 coding DNA: TGTGCCAGTAGTATCAGGGCAAACACTGAAGCTTTCTTT. The encoded protein is CASSIRANTEAFF.

The V gene is TRBV7-3, the J gene TRBJ1-2; weak D call: TRBD1 (5 bases). Trimming removed 5 bases at V and 0 bases at J, with 10 bases between. CDR1 is SGHTA, CDR2 FQGTGA, per germline. The CDR3 length is 14 residues. The CDR3 protein is CASSQGTSNYGYTF. The CDR3, as DNA: TGTGCCAGCAGCCAAGGGACGTCTAACTATGGCTACACCTTC.

The gene calls are TRBV9 and TRBJ1-2; weak D call: TRBD1 (5 bases). CDR1 and CDR2 from the germline V gene are SGDLS and YYNGEE. This CDR3 is built from 16 residues. The germline V and J ends were trimmed by 2 bases and 6 bases, with 20 bases remaining between them. Here the CDR3 DNA reads TGTGCCAGCAGCGTCCGCGGCAAGGGGAACGGCAATGGCTACACCTTC. As protein: CASSVRGKGNGNGYTF.

The CDR3 nucleotides are TGTGCCAGCAGCTTAGAAGCAATCTTTAACTATGAAAAACTGTTTTTT. Its translation is CASSLEAIFNYEKLFF. The chain is built from TRBV7-6 and TRBJ1-4; D gene uncertain. Germline CDR1 and CDR2: SGHVS and FNYEAQ. V gave up 1 base and J gave up 6 bases, with 15 bases separating them. This CDR3 has 16 residues. Based on the CDR3 plus reference TRBV7-6 and TRBJ1-4, the full variable domain is GAGVSQSPRYKVTKRGQDVALRCDPISGHVSLYWYRQALGQGPEFLTYFNYEAQQDKSGLPNDRFSAERPEGSISTLTIQRTEQRDSAMYRCASSLEAIFNYEKLFFGSGTQLSVL.

This chain connects TRBV19 to TRBJ2-5; D tentatively reads TRBD1 or TRBD2 (5 bases each). Germline V gene sequence: CDR1 LNHDA, CDR2 SQIVND (reference sequence). Trimming took 0 bases from V and 7 from J, leaving 12 bases between them. This CDR3 has 14 residues. CDR3 loop: CASSIDRGPGTQYF. Written as DNA, the CDR3 is TGTGCCAGTAGTATAGATCGGGGCCCCGGGACCCAGTACTTC. Supplemented by reference TRBV19 and TRBJ2-5, the full variable domain reads DGGITQSPKYLFRKEGQNVTLSCEQNLNHDAMYWYRQDPGQGLRLIYYSQIVNDFQKGDIAEGYSVSREKKESFPLTVTSAQKNPTAFYLCASSIDRGPGTQYFGPGTRLLVL.

The chain couples TRBV27 to TRBJ1-2; TRBD1 matches at 11 bases. The CDR3 consists of 17 residues. V gave up 5 bases and J gave up 4 bases; unmatched junction bases: 12. Germline V gene data show CDR1 as MNHEY and CDR2 as SMNVEV (reference sequence). This CDR3 reads CASSPWTGGEPGYGYTF. The DNA for the CDR3 is TGTGCCAGCAGTCCCTGGACAGGGGGCGAACCTGGCTATGGCTACACCTTC.

V is TRBV10-3 and J is TRBJ1-5; 8 nucleotides line up with TRBD1. Trimming cost V 0 bases and J 5 bases; bases outside gene matches: 6. The CDR3 extends over 16 amino acids. Per the germline V gene, CDR1 is ENHRY and CDR2 is SYGVKD. The CDR3 loop is CAISESGRGLDQPQHF. CDR3 bases: TGTGCCATCAGTGAGTCGGGCAGGGGGCTGGATCAGCCCCAGCATTTT.

The chain combines TRBV19 with TRBJ2-4; the D call may be TRBD1 or TRBD2 (5 bases each). V was pared by 1 base and J by 6 bases, with 7 bases between. Germline V lookup: CDR1 LNHDA, CDR2 SQIVND (reference sequence). The CDR3 length is 13 residues. The CDR3 nucleotides read TGTGCCAGTAGTATAGTCGGGACAAACATTCAGTACTTC. Translation: CASSIVGTNIQYF.

V and J are TRBV19 and TRBJ2-7; 7 bases are a match to TRBD2. Unmatched junction bases numbered 6, after V lost 1 base and J lost 3 bases. In germline, CDR1 is LNHDA, CDR2 SQIVND (reference sequence). This CDR3 spans 15 amino acids. CDR3 residues: CASSIGGGSFYEQYF. The DNA for the CDR3 is TGTGCCAGTAGTATAGGGGGGGGATCTTTCTACGAGCAGTACTTC.

This clone has just a few counts. This chain links TRBV7-9 with TRBJ1-5; 11 nucleotides align to TRBD1. Germline assignment: CDR1 SEHNR and CDR2 FQNEAQ (reference sequence). The V and J ends lost 5 bases and 6 bases, in that order; junction bases with no gene match: 9. The length of the CDR3 is 16 residues. The CDR3 spells CASSIWTGGVAQPQHF. CDR3 in DNA: TGTGCCAGCAGCATATGGACAGGGGGCGTAGCTCAGCCCCAGCATTTT.

V and J are TRBV7-8 and TRBJ2-5; D gene unclear. Trimming removed 1 base at V and 5 bases at J, with 11 bases between. This CDR3 is built from 14 residues. Per germline, CDR1 SGHVS and CDR2 FQNEAQ. The CDR3 region is CASSLVVLEETQYF. The CDR3 DNA sequence: TGTGCCAGCAGCTTAGTGGTCCTGGAGGAGACCCAGTACTTC.

The chain carries TRBV27 and TRBJ1-2, with D possibly being TRBD1 (5 bases). Trimming pared 5 bases from V and 8 bases from J, leaving 21 bases between. CDR3 length: 15 amino acids. Per the germline V gene, CDR1 is MNHEY and CDR2 is SMNVEV (reference sequence). The CDR3 nucleotides are TGTGCCAGCAGTCCACTGATGACAGAAGTTTTAGGCTACACCTTC. Residues: CASSPLMTEVLGYTF.

The chain's CDR3 is CASSETLAGSANTGELFF. CDR3 nucleotides: TGTGCCAGCAGTGAAACACTAGCGGGGTCCGCGAACACCGGGGAGCTGTTTTTT. The chain uses TRBV6-1 and TRBJ2-2; 10 positions agree with TRBD2. V dropped 2 bases and J dropped 0; count of bases not matched to a gene: 6. Looked up from germline, CDR1 is MNHNS and CDR2 is SASEGT. CDR3 size: 18 residues.

This chain connects TRBV29-1 to TRBJ1-1; D call uncertain. In germline, CDR1 is SQVTM, CDR2 ANQGSEA. The CDR3 length is 13 residues. Trimming removed 4 bases from V and 0 bases from J, with 9 bases in between. In DNA form, the CDR3 reads TGCAGCGTTGGCCGCAAACTGAACACTGAAGCTTTCTTT. As protein: CSVGRKLNTEAFF.

The chain uses TRBV28 and TRBJ2-7; D gene ambiguous. V lost 5 bases and J lost 2, with 19 bases in between. Germline V CDR1 and CDR2: MDHEN, SYDVKM. The length of the CDR3 is 16 residues. CDR3 DNA: TGTGCCAGCAGTAGTATCCCGGGTAAAGGAACCTACGAGCAGTACTTC. This sequence encodes CASSSIPGKGTYEQYF.

The chain joins TRBV5-6 to TRBJ1-6; D is possibly TRBD1 (6 bases). V shed 3 bases and J shed 4 bases, with 11 bases lying between them. There are 15 residues in the CDR3. The germline V gene has CDR1 SGHDT and CDR2 YYEEEE. The CDR3 protein is CASSSQGSYNSPLHF. The DNA for the CDR3 is TGTGCCAGCAGCTCCCAGGGGAGTTATAATTCACCCCTCCACTTT. The full variable domain, in which reference TRBV5-6 and TRBJ1-6 provide the parts outside the CDR3, is DAGVTQSPTHLIKTRGQQVTLRCSPKSGHDTVSWYQQALGQGPQFIFQYYEEEERQRGNFPDRFSGHQFPNYSSELNVNALLLGDSALYLCASSSQGSYNSPLHFGNGTRLTVT.

The chain couples TRBV5-5 to TRBJ2-7; unclear D gene. V dropped 4 bases and J dropped 2 bases, with 16 bases sitting between them. The length of the CDR3 is 15 residues. Germline V lookup: CDR1 SGHKS, CDR2 YYEKEE (reference sequence). As DNA, the CDR3 is TGTGCCAGCAGCCGAACCGGTTCGAGCACCTACGAGCAGTACTTC. It translates to CASSRTGSSTYEQYF.

The chain couples TRBV4-1 to TRBJ1-1, with unresolved D. V was trimmed by 2 bases and J by 5 bases, leaving 15 bases between them. The CDR3 is 15 residues long. CDR1 and CDR2 (germline): MGHRA, YSYEKL. CDR3 DNA sequence: TGCGCCAGCAGCCAAACCCCTGGAGTGGATACTGAAGCTTTCTTT. Translation: CASSQTPGVDTEAFF.

The V gene is TRBV9, the J gene TRBJ2-3; D not certain. The germline V gene encodes CDR1 SGDLS and CDR2 YYNGEE. V was trimmed by 5 bases and J by 5 bases, leaving 9 bases between them. The CDR3 sequence is 12 residues long. The CDR3 nucleotides read TGTGCCAGCAGACTTAGCCAAGATACGCAGTATTTT. This codes for CASRLSQDTQYF.

V and J are TRBV11-1 and TRBJ1-1; no clear D. CDR1 is SGHAT and CDR2 is FQDESV in the germline V gene (reference sequence). Trimming cost V 2 bases and J 1 base, with 2 bases left between them. The CDR3 runs 12 residues. CDR3 amino acids: CASSLTNTEAFF. The CDR3 DNA sequence: TGTGCCAGCAGCTTAACGAACACTGAAGCTTTCTTT.

This clone counts as medium-sized. As DNA, the CDR3 is TGCGCCAGCAGCCAAGATGGGGGGTCTCCCTACAATGAGCAGTTCTTC. Translated, it gives CASSQDGGSPYNEQFF. V usage is TRBV4-3 and J usage is TRBJ2-1; tentative D call: TRBD2 (6 bases). Trimming cost V 0 bases and J 2 bases, with 11 bases left between them. CDR1 LGHNA and CDR2 YSLEER come from the germline V gene. There are 16 residues in the CDR3.

The rearrangement links TRBV2 to TRBJ2-6, with D maybe TRBD2 (7 bases). There are 19 residues in the CDR3. V was trimmed by 6 bases and J by 3 bases, leaving 24 bases between them. From germline, CDR1 is SNHLY and CDR2 FYNNEI. CDR3 coding DNA: TGTGCCAGCAGCAGTCCGAAGGGTGGGGGGGCTGGTGGGGCCAACGTCCTGACTTTC. This gives the protein CASSSPKGGGAGGANVLTF.

The chain couples TRBV6-5 to TRBJ2-5; 8 bases agree with TRBD1. Germline values: CDR1 MNHEY, CDR2 SVGAGI. The CDR3 extends over 14 amino acids. Germline trimming cut 4 bases from V and 2 bases from J; bases unmatched to any gene: 3. CDR3 nucleotide sequence: TGTGCCAGCAGTTCAAGACAGGGGCAAGAGACCCAGTACTTC. It translates to CASSSRQGQETQYF.